What follows are 21 T cell receptor beta chains derived from one specimen sequenced in a study of cytotoxic CD8 clonotypes in ibrutinib-treated CLL. Sequencing used immunoSEQ multiplex PCR; TCRdb keeps in-frame clones, though not all of them. The sample shows 160,000 or so clones, 88% of them seen only once. The sequencing here drew on PBMCs, taken at disease progression, from a patient treated with ibrutinib. Source of these receptors: a human donor with chronic lymphocytic leukemia.

The chain employs TRBV27 and TRBJ2-7, with D unresolved. CDR3 size: 16 residues. Trimming removed 4 bases from V and 0 bases from J, with 16 bases in between. In germline, CDR1 is MNHEY, CDR2 SMNVEV (reference sequence). The DNA of the CDR3 is TGTGCCAGCAGTTGGTTCCGAGAATCCTCCTCCTACGAGCAGTACTTC. Its protein is CASSWFRESSSYEQYF.

In DNA, the CDR3 is TGTGCCAGCAGTTACTTTCGGGGGGGCTCCTACAATGAGCAGTTCTTC. Translation gives CASSYFRGGSYNEQFF. The chain uses TRBV6-5 and TRBJ2-1; 8 nucleotides agree with TRBD2. The CDR3 is 16 residues long. V shed 1 base and J 0 bases; nucleotides not matched to a gene: 2. Germline V gene lookup returns CDR1 MNHEY and CDR2 SVGAGI.

This clone was seen many times. The chain has TRBV4-2 and TRBJ1-2, with TRBD1 as a possible D gene (5 bases). Trimming took off 0 bases at V and 8 bases at J, with 13 bases between the two ends. The CDR3 has 14 residues. Germline V gene lookup returns CDR1 LGHNA and CDR2 YNFKEQ. The CDR3 here is CASSQDWDDGGYTF. The CDR3 region has the DNA TGTGCCAGCAGCCAAGATTGGGACGATGGCGGCTACACCTTC.

The gene calls are TRBV19 and TRBJ1-1; D is possibly TRBD1 (6 bases). CDR1 is LNHDA, CDR2 SQIVND, per germline (reference sequence). The CDR3 sequence is 13 residues long. Trimming pared 4 bases from V and 7 bases from J, leaving 13 bases between. CDR3 nucleotides: TGTGCCAGTAGTACCCGGACAGCTCTTGAAGCTTTCTTT. It encodes CASSTRTALEAFF.

This clone was detected only a few times. The V call is TRBV4-1, the J call TRBJ2-1, with 10 bases that match TRBD2. Trimming cost V 0 bases and J 4 bases; bases outside gene matches: 15. The V gene's germline CDR1 is MGHRA and CDR2 YSYEKL. The CDR3 is made up of 20 amino acids. Written as DNA, the CDR3 is TGCGCCAGCAGCCAAGAGGGTGCTAGCGGGAGAGGGTCTCGGTACAATGAGCAGTTCTTC. Its translation: CASSQEGASGRGSRYNEQFF.

This clone was detected only once. V gene TRBV27 combines with J gene TRBJ2-3; 7 nucleotides line up with TRBD1. CDR3 length equals 15 residues. Germline trimming cut 0 bases from V and 2 bases from J; bases unmatched to any gene: 2. The germline gives CDR1 MNHEY, CDR2 SMNVEV (reference sequence). In nucleotides, the CDR3 is TGTGCCAGCAGTTTATCGACAGGGTTCACAGATACGCAGTATTTT. Translating it yields CASSLSTGFTDTQYF.

This clone was seen a handful of times. The CDR3 loop is CASSILTRGDTQYF. In DNA, the CDR3 is TGTGCCAGTAGTATCTTGACTCGCGGAGATACGCAGTATTTT. The chain links TRBV19 to TRBJ2-3, with D hard to call. The CDR3 runs 14 residues. Looked up from germline, CDR1 is LNHDA and CDR2 is SQIVND (reference sequence). V was cut by 3 bases and J by 5 bases, with 12 bases left in between.

This clone was observed once. This chain connects TRBV7-9 to TRBJ2-7, with a tentative D call TRBD2 (5 bases). This CDR3 is 13 amino acids long. Trimming took 2 bases from V and 2 from J, leaving 7 bases between them. Germline lookup yields CDR1 SEHNR and CDR2 FQNEAQ (reference sequence). CDR3 sequence reads: CASSLSGTYEQYF. As DNA, the CDR3 is TGTGCCAGCAGCTTATCCGGGACCTACGAGCAGTACTTC.

The chain couples TRBV25-1 to TRBJ2-3, with 7 positions matching TRBD1. CDR1 and CDR2 from the germline V gene are MGHDK and SYGVNS. The CDR3 contains 14 residues. After removal of 10 bases from V and 5 bases from J, the junction contained 12 bases not matched to a gene. CDR3 DNA sequence: TGTGCCATCGCACAGGGGCCGGGTCAAGATACGCAGTATTTT. Translated: CAIAQGPGQDTQYF.

The rearrangement uses TRBV7-9 and TRBJ2-2; D is possibly TRBD2 (5 bases). The CDR3 loop spans 16 amino acids. Germline V gene sequence: CDR1 SEHNR, CDR2 FQNEAQ (reference sequence). The V end was cut by 5 bases, the J end by 6 bases, with 19 bases between. DNA for the CDR3: TGTGCCAGCAGCGAACCAAGCGGAAGGCCGGCCGGGGAGCTGTTTTTT. Its translation: CASSEPSGRPAGELFF.

This clone was counted a single time. The chain joins TRBV7-8 to TRBJ2-7; the match to TRBD1 covers 9 bases. Germline V lookup: CDR1 SGHVS, CDR2 FQNEAQ. The CDR3 is 16 amino acids. V shed 5 bases, J shed 5 bases, and the junction held 13 bases outside the gene matches. CDR3 sequence (DNA): TGTGCCAGCAGCAAGCCGAGGTGGGACAGGGACCACGAGCAGTACTTC. It encodes CASSKPRWDRDHEQYF.

The chain links TRBV4-2 to TRBJ2-5; tentatively, D is TRBD1 (5 bases). V lost 1 base, J lost 1 base, and 7 bases lay in between. CDR3 length equals 14 residues. Germline loops: CDR1 LGHNA, CDR2 YNFKEQ. The CDR3 loop reads CASSQVQGQETQYF. CDR3 sequence (DNA): TGTGCCAGCAGCCAAGTCCAGGGCCAAGAGACCCAGTACTTC.

The rearrangement links TRBV7-2 to TRBJ2-2; D gene ambiguous. Per the germline V gene, CDR1 is SGHTA and CDR2 is FQGNSA. The length of the CDR3 is 14 residues. Trimming took off 1 base at V and 4 bases at J, with 7 bases between the two ends. CDR3: CASSLGLATGELFF. In nucleotides, the CDR3 is TGTGCCAGCAGCTTAGGTTTGGCCACCGGGGAGCTGTTTTTT. The variable domain in full, completed from reference TRBV7-2 and TRBJ2-2, reads GAGVSQSPSNKVTEKGKDVELRCDPISGHTALYWYRQSLGQGLEFLIYFQGNSAPDKSGLPSDRFSAERTGGSVSTLTIQRTQQEDSAVYLCASSLGLATGELFFGEGSRLTVL.

This clone was observed a handful of times. V gene TRBV2 combines with J gene TRBJ1-3; the D gene is possibly TRBD1 (6 bases). Trimming shortened V by 5 bases and J by 0 bases, and 11 bases separated the two germline ends. The germline V gene encodes CDR1 SNHLY and CDR2 FYNNEI. The CDR3 spans 15 residues. Written as DNA, the CDR3 is TGTGCCAGCAGTCCACAGGGAAGCTCTGGAAACACCATATATTTT. Translated, it gives CASSPQGSSGNTIYF.

The rearrangement uses TRBV29-1 and TRBJ1-2, with a weak D call TRBD1 (5 bases). V was clipped by 5 bases and J by 0 bases, with 16 bases between them. This CDR3 is 15 amino acids long. Germline V CDR1 and CDR2: SQVTM, ANQGSEA. CDR3 amino acids: CSVLGLTATNYGYTF. The CDR3 DNA follows: TGCAGCGTTCTCGGTTTGACAGCGACTAACTATGGCTACACCTTC.

This rearrangement joins TRBV7-8 to TRBJ2-2; the D is unclear. Trimming took 8 bases from V and 6 from J, leaving 7 bases between them. The germline gives CDR1 SGHVS, CDR2 FQNEAQ. The CDR3 consists of 11 residues. The chain's CDR3 is CASPRAGELFF. CDR3 nucleotide sequence: TGTGCCAGCCCAAGGGCCGGGGAGCTGTTTTTT.

V usage is TRBV12-5 and J usage is TRBJ1-1; D gene uncertain. Germline CDR1 and CDR2: LGHNT and FRNRAP. Deletions cut 1 base from V and 4 bases from J, with 4 bases between. The CDR3 extends over 12 amino acids. Written as DNA, the CDR3 is TGTGCTAGTGGTTTGGGCCCCACTGAAGCTTTCTTT. Protein: CASGLGPTEAFF. Filled out from reference TRBV12-5 and TRBJ1-1, the complete variable domain reads DARVTQTPRHKVTEMGQEVTMRCQPILGHNTVFWYRQTMMQGLELLAYFRNRAPLDDSGMPKDRFSAEMPDATLATLKIQPSEPRDSAVYFCASGLGPTEAFFGQGTRLTVV.

The V call is TRBV9, the J call TRBJ2-2; 10 nucleotides match TRBD2. Trimming at V came to 4 bases and at J to 4 bases, leaving 4 bases not matched to a gene. Per germline, CDR1 SGDLS and CDR2 YYNGEE. This CDR3 contains 15 residues. Here the CDR3 reads CASSPRTSGTGELFF. CDR3 sequence (DNA): TGTGCCAGCAGCCCCCGGACTAGCGGCACCGGGGAGCTGTTTTTT. Full variable domain (remainder filled in from reference TRBV9 and TRBJ2-2): DSGVTQTPKHLITATGQRVTLRCSPRSGDLSVYWYQQSLDQGLQFLIQYYNGEERAKGNILERFSAQQFPDLHSELNLSSLELGDSALYFCASSPRTSGTGELFFGEGSRLTVL.

The chain carries TRBV6-1 and TRBJ1-2; D uncertain. The CDR3 length is 13 residues. V was clipped by 4 bases and J by 5 bases, with 11 bases between them. CDR1 is MNHNS, CDR2 SASEGT, per germline. The CDR3 loop reads CASSVDSRYGYTF. Written as DNA, the CDR3 is TGTGCCAGCAGTGTCGATTCCCGTTATGGCTACACCTTC.

V and J are TRBV29-1 and TRBJ2-7; 9 bases line up with TRBD2. V shed 2 bases, J shed 2 bases, and the junction held 1 base outside the gene matches. This CDR3 is 13 amino acids long. CDR1 is SQVTM, CDR2 ANQGSEA, per germline. CDR3 in amino acids: CSVELAGPYEQYF. CDR3 DNA sequence: TGCAGCGTTGAACTAGCGGGACCCTACGAGCAGTACTTC.

CDR3 nucleotide sequence: TGCGCCAGCAGCCAAATACAACAGGGCGATCAGCCCCAGCATTTT. This sequence encodes CASSQIQQGDQPQHF. This sequence joins TRBV4-3 and TRBJ1-5, with D possibly matching TRBD1 (6 bases). The CDR3 covers 15 residues. CDR1 is LGHNA and CDR2 is YSLEER in the germline V gene. Deletions cut 2 bases from V and 5 bases from J, with 13 bases between.